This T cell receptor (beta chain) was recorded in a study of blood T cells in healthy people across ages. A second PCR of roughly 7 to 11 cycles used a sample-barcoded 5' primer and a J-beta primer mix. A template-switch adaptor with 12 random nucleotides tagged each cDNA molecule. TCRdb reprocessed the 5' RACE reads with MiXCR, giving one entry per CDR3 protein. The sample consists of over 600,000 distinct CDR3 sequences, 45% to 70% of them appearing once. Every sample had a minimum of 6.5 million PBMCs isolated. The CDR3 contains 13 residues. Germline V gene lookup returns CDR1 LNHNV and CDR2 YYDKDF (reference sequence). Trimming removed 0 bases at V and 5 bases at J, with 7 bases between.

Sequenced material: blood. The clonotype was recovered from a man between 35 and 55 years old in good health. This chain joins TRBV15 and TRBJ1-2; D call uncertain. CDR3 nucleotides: TGTGCCACCAGCAGAGATCGGCTATATGGCTACACCTTC. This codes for CATSRDRLYGYTF.